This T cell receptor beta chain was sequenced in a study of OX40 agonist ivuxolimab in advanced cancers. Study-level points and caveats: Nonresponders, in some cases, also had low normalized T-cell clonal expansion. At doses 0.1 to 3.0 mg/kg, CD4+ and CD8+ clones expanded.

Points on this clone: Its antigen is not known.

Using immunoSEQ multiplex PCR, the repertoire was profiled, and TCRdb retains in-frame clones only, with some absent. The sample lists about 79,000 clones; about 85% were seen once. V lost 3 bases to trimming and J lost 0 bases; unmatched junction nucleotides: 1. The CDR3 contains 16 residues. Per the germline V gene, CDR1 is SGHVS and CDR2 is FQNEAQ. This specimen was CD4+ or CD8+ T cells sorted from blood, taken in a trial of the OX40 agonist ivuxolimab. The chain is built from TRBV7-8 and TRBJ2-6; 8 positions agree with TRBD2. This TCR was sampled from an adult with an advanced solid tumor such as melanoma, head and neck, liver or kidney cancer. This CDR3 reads CASSFGGGSGANVLTF. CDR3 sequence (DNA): TGTGCCAGCAGCTTCGGGGGGGGCTCTGGGGCCAACGTCCTGACTTTC.